The clone carrying this T cell receptor (beta chain) was found many times. These data originate in a study of human T cells and chemical hapten exposure. TCRdb passed the RACE reads through MiXCR, listing each CDR3 protein once. The table includes roughly 380,000 distinct CDR3 sequences, roughly 5% detected once. Documented time point: pre-sensitization, week 0. As to treatment: therapeutic diphenylcyclopropenone sensitization with weekly scalp DPC. The CDR3 totals 14 residues. The germline V gene has CDR1 SGHNT and CDR2 YYREEE (reference sequence). V was pared by 2 bases and J by 6 bases, with 13 bases between.

This chain links TRBV5-4 with TRBJ2-3; a possible D gene is TRBD1 (5 bases). The receptor was derived from a woman in her 50s with alopecia areata. Some clones in this sample may be carry-over from other donors' samples. This specimen was whole blood, taken in connection with sensitization to the hapten diphenylcyclopropenone (DPC). The CDR3 region is CASSFIHRSDTQYF. The CDR3 nucleotides read TGTGCCAGCAGCTTTATTCACAGGTCCGATACGCAGTATTTT. The whole variable domain, remainder taken from reference TRBV5-4 and TRBJ2-3, is ETGVTQSPTHLIKTRGQQVTLRCSSQSGHNTVSWYQQALGQGPQFIFQYYREEENGRGNFPPRFSGLQFPNYSSELNVNALELDDSALYLCASSFIHRSDTQYFGPGTRLTVL.